The TCR beta chain described here comes from a study of T cell repertoires in cytomegalovirus infection. Study-level information: CMV epitopes, recently identified HLA-C-restricted and well-studied HLA-B-restricted, were used. In public TCR beta signatures, there were indications of both CMV infection and matching HLA type.

This clonotype turned up a few times. What it binds is unknown. TCRdb reanalysed the reads using MiXCR and keeps one entry per CDR3 protein. The profile shows approximately 990,000 distinct CDR3 sequences, 31% of them singletons. The study, taken as a whole, reports: Carriers of CMV plus the relevant HLA were identified by cumulative public TCR beta family frequency. Dominant in the ex vivo response were TCR beta clonotypes restricted by HLA-C and specific for CMV.

The sequencing used cultured CD8+ T cells from PBMCs, collected from culture after CMV antigen stimulation. This sequence was found in a human donor in good health (CMV status not recorded). Some clones in this sample may be carry-over from other donors' samples.

The chain's CDR3 is CASPHRDSIDREQFF. The DNA for the CDR3 is TGTGCCAGTCCCCACCGGGACAGTATAGACCGTGAGCAGTTCTTC. The chain uses TRBV6-7 and TRBJ2-1, with 7 nucleotides matching TRBD1. TRBV6-7 is given ORF status, its function remaining uncertain. J lost 9 bases, V lost 9 bases, and 17 bases had no gene match. The CDR3 totals 15 residues.